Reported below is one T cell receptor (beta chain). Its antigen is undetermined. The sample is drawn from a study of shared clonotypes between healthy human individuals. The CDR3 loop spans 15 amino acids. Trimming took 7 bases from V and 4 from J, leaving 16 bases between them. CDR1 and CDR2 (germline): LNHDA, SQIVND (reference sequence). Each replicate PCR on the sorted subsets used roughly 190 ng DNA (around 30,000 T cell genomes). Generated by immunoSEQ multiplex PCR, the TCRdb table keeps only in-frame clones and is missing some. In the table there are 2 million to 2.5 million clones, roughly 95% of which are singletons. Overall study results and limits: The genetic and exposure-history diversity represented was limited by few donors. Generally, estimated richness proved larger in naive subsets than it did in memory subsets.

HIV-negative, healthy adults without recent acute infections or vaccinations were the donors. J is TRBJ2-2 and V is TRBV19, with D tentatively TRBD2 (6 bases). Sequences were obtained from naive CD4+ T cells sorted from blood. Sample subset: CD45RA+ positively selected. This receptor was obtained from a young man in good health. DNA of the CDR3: TGTGCCAGTACGAACAGCCCCGGGAGCACCGGGGAGCTGTTTTTT. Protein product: CASTNSPGSTGELFF.